This T cell receptor beta chain is drawn from a study of blood T cell repertoires in COVID-19 (dated by TCRdb to between 2020 and 2021). Context from the whole study: Collaborator samples came from the United States, Italy and Spain and covered acute and convalescent phases of COVID-19. The material from the prospective study consisted of cDNA or gDNA derived from T cells, B-cell-depleted T cells, or PBMCs. Subjects who had been exposed to COVID-19, were actively infected with it, or had recovered from it provided the deeply sampled blood TCRbeta repertoires that made up the dataset. The repertoires were released in a freely available public database intended as a resource for research on the immune response to SARS-CoV-2. The samples were drawn from two sources: the first 160 participants of the ongoing ImmuneRACE study, and 1,200 or so subjects contributed by 6 global collaborators. A de-identified subject ID, COVID-19 status, age in years and sex were almost always included in the sample metadata. HLA class I and class II types, where available, came from metadata supplied by the sample provider rather than from assay-based typing.

TCRbeta CDR3 regions were amplified from genomic DNA using the immunoSEQ Assay, a bias-controlled multiplex PCR. Under the source paper's analysis protocol: The number of nucleated cells in each sample was estimated from the amplification of reference gene primers within the assay. Sequence reads were collapsed and filtered to measure the absolute abundance of every unique TCRbeta CDR3 rearrangement. For each sample, productive Simpson clonality was calculated as the square root of Simpson's diversity index across productive rearrangements. TCRdb re-hosts the immuneACCESS table, in-frame sequences only. Its copies lack some clones; in the studies checked, an unresolved V gene accounts for under half of them, and the cause for the rest is not known. V, J and clone size derive from that table, while D and trimming were established from the DNA sequence. Here the sample has some 200,000 clones; 85% occur a single time. The ten largest clones capture 0.95% of the sample.

The research as a whole found: How much clinical and demographic metadata was included differed by source and by participant, and the metadata was provided uncurated.

One collaborating source in Seattle enrolled patients during active infection and followed them longitudinally through the course of disease. The collaborating institutions used their own protocols to collect whole blood in K2EDTA tubes. For TCRbeta analysis, collaborators shipped samples in one of three forms: frozen whole blood, isolated PBMCs, or DNA extracted from either of those sample types. A remark on this clone: The specificity of this receptor is unknown. Per-base quality was not reported, and no clone a single base away is much larger than it.

This receptor was identified in a man in his fifties or sixties with COVID-19, enrolled during active disease. Sequencing was done on a sample of peripheral blood.

The CDR3 protein sequence reads: CASSELSNRGYGYTF. The DNA sequence is TGTGCCAGCAGTGAACTTTCAAACAGGGGCTATGGCTACACCTTC. The receptor chain draws on TRBV6-1 and TRBJ1-2; TRBD1 aligns with 7 central bases. As encoded in the germline V gene, CDR1 is MNHNS while CDR2 is SASEGT. Counted from cysteine to phenylalanine, this CDR3 has 15 amino acids. Kept here is only the CDR3 DNA, which spans 45 bases and is read in frame from base 1. Germline trimming amounts to 2 bases on V and 4 bases on J, with 7 as the count of junction bases outside the gene matches.